Below are 15 T cell receptor beta chains sequenced from a single sample in a study of blood T cell repertoires in COVID-19. TCRdb's copy holds only in-frame clones and misses some; the assay was immunoSEQ multiplex PCR. Counted here are approximately 450,000 clones, 75% to 90% occurring once; the ten biggest clones make up 4.3%. The sequenced sample was peripheral blood. All receptors derive from a woman aged 25 to 39 with acute or convalescent COVID-19.

V usage is TRBV28 and J usage is TRBJ1-1; 7 bases align to TRBD1. Germline V lookup: CDR1 MDHEN, CDR2 SYDVKM. This CDR3 region has 13 residues. V trimming: 5 bases; J trimming: 3 bases; junction bases outside the gene matches: 3. CDR3: CASSLQGYTEAFF. In DNA, the CDR3 is TGTGCCAGCAGTCTACAGGGGTACACTGAAGCTTTCTTT.

This clone was counted between two and nine times. The chain employs TRBV5-5 and TRBJ2-5; 9 bases are shared with TRBD1. CDR1 is SGHKS, CDR2 YYEKEE, per germline (reference sequence). The CDR3 has 15 residues. J lost 5 bases, V lost 3 bases, and 8 bases had no gene match. DNA for the CDR3: TGTGCCAGCAGCTACTACACCGGGACAGGGGAGACCCAGTACTTC. This encodes CASSYYTGTGETQYF.

The CDR3 DNA follows: TGTGCCAGCAGCCTTACAGACGAGCTCTGGGATGGCTACACCTTC. This encodes CASSLTDELWDGYTF. The chain links TRBV7-2 to TRBJ1-2; D remains ambiguous. The CDR3 sequence is 15 residues long. V was trimmed by 5 bases and J by 6 bases, leaving 19 bases between them. Germline V lookup: CDR1 SGHTA, CDR2 FQGNSA.

With regard to this clone: One end of the junction fails to match germline, which may point to a read error. Other DNA sequences in the same sample also yield this CDR3. CDR3 nucleotides: TGCGCCAGCAGTCAAGGGAGGGGCAATCAGCCCCAGCATTTT. It codes for CASSQGRGNQPQHF. The chain recombines TRBV4-1 with TRBJ1-5; no definite D call. CDR1 and CDR2 from the germline V gene are MGHRA and YSYEKL. This CDR3 is built from 14 residues.

CDR3 amino acids: CASSWDRLQETQYF. Written as DNA, the CDR3 is TGTGCCAGCAGTTGGGACAGGCTCCAAGAGACCCAGTACTTC. The chain carries TRBV27 and TRBJ2-5; 8 bases line up with TRBD1. Germline trimming cut 4 bases from V and 1 base from J; bases unmatched to any gene: 2. Per the germline V gene, CDR1 is MNHEY and CDR2 is SMNVEV (reference sequence). The CDR3 sequence is 14 residues long.

V and J are TRBV5-1 and TRBJ2-5, with 7 bases lining up with TRBD2. The germline CDR1 and CDR2 sequences are SGHRS and YFSETQ. This CDR3 has 14 amino acids. V was pared by 4 bases and J by 2 bases, with 5 bases of the junction left unmatched. CDR3 in DNA: TGCGCCAGCAGCCTTACTAGCGCACAAGAGACCCAGTACTTC. Translation: CASSLTSAQETQYF.

This rearrangement joins TRBV21-1 to TRBJ1-6; the table's D call TRBD1 went unverified against the DNA. TRBV21-1 is a pseudogene locus. CDR3 length: 15 residues. Here the CDR3 reads CASSNEKDTASPLHF. The CDR3 bases are TGTGCCAGCAGCAACGAAAAGGACACGGCTTCACCCCTCCACTTT.

The J gene is TRBJ2-2, the V gene TRBV5-4; D is uncertain. The CDR3 contains 13 residues. Deletions cut 4 bases from V and 4 bases from J, with 8 bases between. CDR1 SGHNT and CDR2 YYREEE come from the germline V gene (reference sequence). The CDR3: CASSTTITGELFF. As DNA, the CDR3 is TGTGCCAGCAGCACTACCATCACCGGGGAGCTGTTTTTT.

Turning to this clone: The junction differs from germline at one of its ends, possibly a read error. This CDR3 is also generated by other DNA sequences in the sample. The chain couples TRBV9 to TRBJ1-2; 9 bases align to TRBD1. The CDR3 totals 17 residues. From germline, CDR1 is SGDLS and CDR2 YYNGEE. CDR3 sequence (DNA): TGTGCTAGCAGCGCAAAACCATACAACAGGGGGCGGGATGGCTACACCTTC. It is translated as CASSAKPYNRGRDGYTF.

In nucleotides, the CDR3 is TGTGCCAGCAGTGAAGTTAGGACAGGCCAGGGGTCACCCCTCCACTTT. Its translation: CASSEVRTGQGSPLHF. The V and J genes are TRBV6-1 and TRBJ1-6; 7 bases map to TRBD1. V gave up 1 base and J gave up 10 bases; unmatched junction bases: 10. This CDR3 is built from 16 residues. Germline V gene lookup returns CDR1 MNHNS and CDR2 SASEGT.

The J gene is TRBJ2-5, the V gene TRBV5-1; D not resolved. Germline CDR1 reads SGHRS; CDR2 reads YFSETQ. This CDR3 is built from 12 residues. The V end was cut by 0 bases, the J end by 8 bases, with 8 bases between. CDR3 coding DNA: TGCGCCAGCAGCTTGGCAGAGGCTACCCAGTACTTC. Translating it yields CASSLAEATQYF.

The chain has TRBV7-9 and TRBJ1-2, with 10 positions matching TRBD1. CDR3 length: 15 amino acids. The trim removed 6 bases at V and 5 bases at J, leaving 9 bases unmatched. Germline-derived CDR1 and CDR2 are SEHNR and FQNEAQ (reference sequence). CDR3 protein: CASSLAGQGDYGYTF. DNA for the CDR3: TGTGCCAGCAGTCTGGCTGGACAGGGGGATTATGGCTACACCTTC. The full variable domain, its missing parts supplied by reference TRBV7-9 and TRBJ1-2, is DTGVSQNPRHKITKRGQNVTFRCDPISEHNRLYWYRQTLGQGPEFLTYFQNEAQLEKSRLLSDRFSAERPKGSFSTLEIQRTEQGDSAMYLCASSLAGQGDYGYTFGSGTRLTVV.

This clone has only a few counts. The chain joins TRBV10-3 to TRBJ1-2; a possible D gene is TRBD1 (5 bases). This CDR3 has 11 amino acids. Germline V gene lookup returns CDR1 ENHRY and CDR2 SYGVKD. The ends were cut back, 7 bases at V and 6 bases at J, with 9 bases in the middle. The CDR3 region is CAIMGGDGYTF. As DNA, the CDR3 is TGTGCCATCATGGGGGGTGATGGCTACACCTTC.

CDR3 loop: CASSVQGFGGNEQFF. Here the CDR3 DNA reads TGTGCCAGCAGCGTACAAGGTTTCGGAGGCAATGAGCAGTTCTTC. The V gene is TRBV9, the J gene TRBJ2-1; weak D call: TRBD2 (5 bases). Germline V gives CDR1 SGDLS, CDR2 YYNGEE. The ends were cut back, 1 base at V and 6 bases at J, with 14 bases in the middle. The CDR3 runs 15 residues.

The chain carries TRBV9 and TRBJ2-7, with 7 bases that match TRBD1. This CDR3 has 16 amino acids. The V and J ends lost 4 bases and 2 bases, in that order; junction bases with no gene match: 12. Germline CDR1 reads SGDLS; CDR2 reads YYNGEE. CDR3 bases: TGTGCCAGCAGCCCAACGCCAAGGGGGCTCGCCTACGAGCAGTACTTC. Protein: CASSPTPRGLAYEQYF. Full variable domain (missing parts from reference TRBV9 and TRBJ2-7): DSGVTQTPKHLITATGQRVTLRCSPRSGDLSVYWYQQSLDQGLQFLIQYYNGEERAKGNILERFSAQQFPDLHSELNLSSLELGDSALYFCASSPTPRGLAYEQYFGPGTRLTVT.